This T cell receptor beta chain appears in the sequencing data of a study of blood T cells in healthy people across ages. The overall study: Template switching caught about one barcoded beta molecule for each two T cells.

All donors came from Russia, were Caucasian and healthy, and spanned ages about 6 to 95. Primed by a sample-barcoded 5' primer and a J-beta primer mix, a second PCR proceeded for about 7 to 12 cycles. Template switching added a 12-random-nucleotide identifier to every cDNA molecule. TCRdb called the 5' RACE reads again in MiXCR, with one record for every CDR3 protein. The table has roughly 1.7 million distinct CDR3 sequences, about 31% seen once. After removal of 3 bases from V and 6 bases from J, the junction contained 9 bases not matched to a gene. CDR3 length: 16 residues. Looked up from germline, CDR1 is LGHDT and CDR2 is YNNKEL (reference sequence).

Sequenced input: blood. This chain joins TRBV3-1 and TRBJ2-5, with 11 bases aligning to TRBD2. The origin of this receptor is a woman under 40 in good health. The DNA of the CDR3 is TGTGCCAGCAGCCACCTAGCGGGGGGCGGGGAGAAGACCCAGTACTTC. This encodes CASSHLAGGGEKTQYF.